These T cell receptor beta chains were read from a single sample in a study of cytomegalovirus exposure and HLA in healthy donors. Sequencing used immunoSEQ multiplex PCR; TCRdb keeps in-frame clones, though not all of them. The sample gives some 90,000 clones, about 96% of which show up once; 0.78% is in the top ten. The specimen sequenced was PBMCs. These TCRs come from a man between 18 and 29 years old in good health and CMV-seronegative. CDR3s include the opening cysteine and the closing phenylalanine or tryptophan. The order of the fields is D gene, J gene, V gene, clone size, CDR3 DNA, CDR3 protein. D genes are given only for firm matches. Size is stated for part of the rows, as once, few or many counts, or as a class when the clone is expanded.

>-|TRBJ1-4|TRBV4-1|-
TGCGCCAGCAGCCAAGGTTTAGGCGGGGTCGGGGAAAAACTGTTTTTT
CASSQGLGGVGEKLFF
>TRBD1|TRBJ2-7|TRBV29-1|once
TGCAGCGTTGAAGGTCCAACAGGGGGCGAGACGGACGAGCAGTACTTC
CSVEGPTGGETDEQYF
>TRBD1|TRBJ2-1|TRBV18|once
TGTGCCAGCTCCCCGGATTTTTTACAGGGGCTTTCTCGGGTGGATGAGCAGTTCTTC
CASSPDFLQGLSRVDEQFF
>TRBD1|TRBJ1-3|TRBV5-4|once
TGTGCCAGCTACAGGGGTCCCAGCTCTGGAAACACCATATATTTT
CASYRGPSSGNTIYF
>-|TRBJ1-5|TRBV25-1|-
TGTGCCAGCAGTGAATCCGGGGATCAGCCCCAGCATTTT
CASSESGDQPQHF
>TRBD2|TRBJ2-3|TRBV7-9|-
TGTGCCAGCAGCTCGCGGGAGACAGATACGCAGTATTTT
CASSSRETDTQYF
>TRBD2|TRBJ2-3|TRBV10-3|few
TGTGCCATCAGTGAAACAGCGGGAGGGGCAGATACGCAGTATTTT
CAISETAGGADTQYF
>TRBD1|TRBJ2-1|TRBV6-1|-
TGTGCCAGCAGTCCCGACAGGGGGATATACAATGAGCAGTTCTTC
CASSPDRGIYNEQFF
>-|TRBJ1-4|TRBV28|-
TGTGCCAGCAGTTTAGACAGCGCTGCCCTGATTAATGAAAAACTGTTTTTT
CASSLDSAALINEKLFF
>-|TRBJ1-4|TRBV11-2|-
TGTGCCAGCAGCCTTAGCCAGATCAATGAAAAACTGTTTTTT
CASSLSQINEKLFF